The rows below give T cell receptor beta chains drawn from one sample of a study of blood T cells in healthy people across ages. TCRdb independently ran MiXCR on the 5' RACE reads; one entry per CDR3 protein. The table records about 1.5 million distinct CDR3 sequences, 42% of them present only once. Sequencing used blood. The receptors were sampled from a woman younger than 30 in good health. Each CDR3 is given with its conserved first and last residue.

cdr3_aa,cdr3_length,v_call
CASSPDWGTYEQYF,14,TRBV7-2
CSASELNTQYF,11,TRBV20-1
CASSPTPEGVQSSNTEAFF,19,TRBV18
CAISQQGDYNYGYTF,15,TRBV10-3
CASSLIGGAEETQYF,15,TRBV7-3
CASRLQGRYSPPHF,14,TRBV7-3
CASSVARPTDTQYF,14,TRBV9
CASSYPRGRGDTEAFF,16,TRBV6-6
CASSQGIAGETDYEQYF,17,TRBV4-1
CASSPRWGATEAFF,14,TRBV7-8
CASSQSPRQAAMQFF,15,TRBV4-1
CASFSGANVLTF,12,TRBV19
CASSNRDSNNEQFF,14,TRBV4-1
CAISDWDSRRNEQYF,15,TRBV10-3
CASSSSGGGEFF,12,TRBV27
CASSQVARVTWRGLAGYNEQYF,22,TRBV4-2
CASSYSLRDTDTQYF,15,TRBV6-5
CASGPSTAGGQYF,13,TRBV12-5
CASSGDGTDTQYF,13,TRBV12-3/TRBV12-4
CASSQVIGTGVYEQYF,16,TRBV4-3
CASSIDGRVKTGELFF,16,TRBV27
CSARRGGAVTEAFF,14,TRBV20-1
CATSERGGGNYGYTF,15,TRBV15
CASSLTSGGHPSTDTQYF,18,TRBV5-1
CASSLVLIYTDTQYF,15,TRBV12-3/TRBV12-4
CASSYSISSAYEQYF,15,TRBV6-6
CAASRSRDSLNEQFF,15,TRBV15
CASSQDRTGAGTQYF,15,TRBV4-3
CASSPSGVEEKLFF,14,TRBV18
CASSPGTIGETQYF,14,TRBV7-8
CASRGFFGRGEKLFF,15,TRBV2
CASSPGTSASLKFF,14,TRBV27
CASSLGVEYYGYTF,14,TRBV5-1
CASSNLDGGEKYGYTF,16,TRBV13
CATSDSTGEQYF,12,TRBV24-1
CASSVETGFGAETQYF,16,TRBV9
CASSHLTGSGTF,12,TRBV4-1
CASSEPGHREQYF,13,TRBV4-1
CASSGPGTADMNTEAFF,17,TRBV10-2
CSASPPKLQKTQYF,14,TRBV20-1
CASSWSPWGGEETQYF,16,TRBV28
CASSYIGHSNSPLHF,15,TRBV27
CASSLTSGEADTQYF,15,TRBV7-3
CSAPQGGNYGYTF,13,TRBV20-1
CASSLRASGGINEQFF,16,TRBV12-3/TRBV12-4
CVTSRGIRTDTQYF,14,TRBV15
CASSSGQSPPYEQYF,15,TRBV7-8
CSPTTEGQWSPLHF,14,TRBV20-1
CASSAVSYNEQFF,13,TRBV7-9
CASSLSLAGFYGYTF,15,TRBV27
CASSRLAGGPETQYF,15,TRBV3-1
CASSPRVGNEQFF,13,TRBV6-2/TRBV6-3
CASSALGRNNQPQHF,15,TRBV5-5
CASSLASGTNEQFF,14,TRBV11-2
CASSLVGLAGGYRDEQFF,18,TRBV12-3/TRBV12-4
CASKNQGSGEQYF,13,TRBV12-3/TRBV12-4
CASSQGVRPTDTQYF,15,TRBV3-1
CASSDRWTYEQYF,13,TRBV10-3
CSAVTSGTDTQYF,13,TRBV20-1